The rows below give T cell receptor beta chains drawn from one sample of a study of response to subunit inactivated influenza vaccine. From the RT-PCR reads, TCRdb called clonotypes with MiXCR, one entry per CDR3 protein. The table records about 520,000 distinct CDR3 sequences, 25% of them present only once. Source: CD4+ T cells sorted from PBMCs, taken 4 to 6 days after vaccination. Receptor source: a man aged 45-65 years who received an inactivated influenza vaccine. Both conserved end residues are part of each CDR3. Fields, in order: D gene, clone size, J gene, V gene, CDR3 DNA, CDR3 protein. The D gene is left open where the match is weak. Clone size appears in some rows only: once, few, many, or a class for an expanded clone.

NA,NA,TRBJ2-2,TRBV20-1,TGCAGTGCTAGAGATACTGTGTTCGGGGAGCTGTTTTTT,CSARDTVFGELFF
NA,NA,TRBJ2-1,TRBV20-1,TGCAGTGCTAGACGGACAAACTACAATGAGCAGTTCTTC,CSARRTNYNEQFF
NA,NA,TRBJ1-1,TRBV11-3,TGTGCCAGCAGCTTGGACACAAGTGGTAGGACTGAAGCTTTCTTT,CASSLDTSGRTEAFF
NA,few,TRBJ2-5,TRBV29-1,TGCAGCGGAAACCAGGGATTTGGAGAGACCCAGTACTTC,CSGNQGFGETQYF
TRBD1,few,TRBJ2-3,TRBV5-1,TGCGCCAGAACCAGGGGGTGGGGCACAGATACGCAGTATTTT,CARTRGWGTDTQYF
NA,few,TRBJ2-7,TRBV9,TGTGCCAGCAGCTTCGTGCTCCCTCTCAGGACCTACGAGCAGTACTTC,CASSFVLPLRTYEQYF
TRBD1,few,TRBJ2-7,TRBV7-2,TGTGCCAGCAGCTCGACCCCGGGACAGTCCTACGAGCAGTACTTC,CASSSTPGQSYEQYF
NA,NA,TRBJ2-2,TRBV12-3/TRBV12-4,TGTGCCAGCACCCCGGGACCCCGGGAGCTGTTTTTT,CASTPGPRELFF
NA,NA,TRBJ2-7,TRBV5-5,TGTGCCAGCAGCCCTCGTTCGACCGCCTACGAGCAGTACTTC,CASSPRSTAYEQYF
NA,few,TRBJ2-1,TRBV7-2,TGTGCCAGCAGAGACGGCTACAATGAGCAGTTCTTC,CASRDGYNEQFF
NA,few,TRBJ2-7,TRBV27,TGTGCCAGCAGTTTATCGGGTGCGCCCTACGAGCAGTACTTC,CASSLSGAPYEQYF
TRBD1,NA,TRBJ2-1,TRBV24-1,TGTGCCACCAGTGAGAAAGGACAGGAAGCAAACAATGAGCAGTTCTTC,CATSEKGQEANNEQFF
NA,many,TRBJ2-1,TRBV5-1,TGCGCCAGCAGCTCCGGGGGACTGTACAATGAGCAGTTCTTC,CASSSGGLYNEQFF
TRBD1,NA,TRBJ2-3,TRBV6-1,TGTGCCAGCAGACGAGGACAGGGTCGAACAGATACGCAGTATTTT,CASRRGQGRTDTQYF
TRBD2,many,TRBJ2-5,TRBV5-6,TGTGCCAGCAGCTACCTGGGACTAGCGGGTGAGACCCAGTACTTC,CASSYLGLAGETQYF
NA,NA,TRBJ1-2,TRBV5-1,TGCGCCAGCAGCTTGGAACGACAGAACTATGGCTACACCTTC,CASSLERQNYGYTF